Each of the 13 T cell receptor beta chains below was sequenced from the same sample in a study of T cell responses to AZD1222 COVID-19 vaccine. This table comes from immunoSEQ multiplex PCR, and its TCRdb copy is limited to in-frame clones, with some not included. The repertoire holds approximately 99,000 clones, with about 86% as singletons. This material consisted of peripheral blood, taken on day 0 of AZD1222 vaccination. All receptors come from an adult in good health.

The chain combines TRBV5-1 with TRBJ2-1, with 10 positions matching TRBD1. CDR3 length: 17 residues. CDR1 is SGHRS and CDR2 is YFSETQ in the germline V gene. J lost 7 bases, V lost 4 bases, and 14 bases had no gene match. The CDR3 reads CASSPYGGTGALNEQFF. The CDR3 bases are TGCGCCAGCAGCCCGTACGGCGGGACAGGGGCGTTAAATGAGCAGTTCTTC.

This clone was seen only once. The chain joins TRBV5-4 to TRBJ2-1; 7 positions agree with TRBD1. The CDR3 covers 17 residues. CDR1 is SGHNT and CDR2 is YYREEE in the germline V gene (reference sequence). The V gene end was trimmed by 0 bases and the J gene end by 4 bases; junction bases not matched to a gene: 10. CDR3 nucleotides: TGTGCCAGCAGCTTGGTATCCGGGACAGCATATTACAATGAGCAGTTCTTC. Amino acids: CASSLVSGTAYYNEQFF.

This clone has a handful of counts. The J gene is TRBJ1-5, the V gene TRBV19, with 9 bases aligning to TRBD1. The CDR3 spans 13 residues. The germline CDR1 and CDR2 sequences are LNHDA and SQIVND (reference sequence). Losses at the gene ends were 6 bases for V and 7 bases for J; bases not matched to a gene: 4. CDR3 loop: CASSTGGEQPQHF. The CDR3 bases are TGTGCCAGTAGCACAGGGGGCGAGCAGCCCCAGCATTTT.

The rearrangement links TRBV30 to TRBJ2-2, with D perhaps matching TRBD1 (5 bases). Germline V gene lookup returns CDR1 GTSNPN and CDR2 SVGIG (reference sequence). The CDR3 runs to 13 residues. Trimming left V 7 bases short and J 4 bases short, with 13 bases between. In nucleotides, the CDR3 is TGTGCCTCCTCTAAGCAGGGCACCGGGGAGCTGTTTTTT. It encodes CASSKQGTGELFF.

The CDR3 spells CSASLGGVDEQYF. CDR3 nucleotides: TGCAGTGCTAGTCTGGGGGGGGTCGACGAGCAGTACTTC. V usage is TRBV20-1 and J usage is TRBJ2-7; 7 bases are shared with TRBD2. CDR1 DFQATT and CDR2 SNEGSKA come from the germline V gene (reference sequence). V trimming: 3 bases; J trimming: 5 bases; junction bases outside the gene matches: 7. The CDR3 is 13 residues long.

The CDR3 sequence is CASSALGRGKGSGNTIYF. Here the CDR3 DNA reads TGTGCCAGCAGCGCGTTGGGTCGGGGAAAAGGCTCTGGAAACACCATATATTTT. The rearrangement joins TRBV5-4 to TRBJ1-3; D gene ambiguous. The CDR3 sequence is 18 residues long. Trimming stripped 4 bases from V and 0 bases from J, with 20 bases between. CDR1 and CDR2 (germline): SGHNT, YYREEE (reference sequence).

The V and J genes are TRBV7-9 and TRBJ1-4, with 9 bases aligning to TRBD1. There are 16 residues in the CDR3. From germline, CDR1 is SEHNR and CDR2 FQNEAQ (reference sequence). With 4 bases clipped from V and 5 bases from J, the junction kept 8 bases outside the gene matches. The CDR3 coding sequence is TGTGCCAGCAGCTCTACGACCGGACAGGGGAATGAAAAACTGTTTTTT. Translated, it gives CASSSTTGQGNEKLFF.

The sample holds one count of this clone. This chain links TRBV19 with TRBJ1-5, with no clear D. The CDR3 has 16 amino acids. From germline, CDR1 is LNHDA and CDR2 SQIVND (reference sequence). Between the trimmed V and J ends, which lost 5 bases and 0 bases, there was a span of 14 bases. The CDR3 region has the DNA TGTGCCAGTAGTCCCGCCGTAGGGCGTAGCAATCAGCCCCAGCATTTT. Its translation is CASSPAVGRSNQPQHF.

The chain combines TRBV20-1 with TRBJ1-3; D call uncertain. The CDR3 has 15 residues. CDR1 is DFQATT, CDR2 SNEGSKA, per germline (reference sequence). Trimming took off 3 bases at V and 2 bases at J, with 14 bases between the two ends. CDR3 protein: CSASAFAAPGNTIYF. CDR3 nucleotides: TGCAGTGCTAGTGCTTTCGCCGCCCCTGGAAACACCATATATTTT.

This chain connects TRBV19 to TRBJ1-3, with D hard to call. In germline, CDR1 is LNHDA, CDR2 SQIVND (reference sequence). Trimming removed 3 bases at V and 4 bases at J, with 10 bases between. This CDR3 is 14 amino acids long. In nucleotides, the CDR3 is TGTGCCAGTAGTATCCCCAGACTCGGAAACACCATATATTTT. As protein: CASSIPRLGNTIYF.

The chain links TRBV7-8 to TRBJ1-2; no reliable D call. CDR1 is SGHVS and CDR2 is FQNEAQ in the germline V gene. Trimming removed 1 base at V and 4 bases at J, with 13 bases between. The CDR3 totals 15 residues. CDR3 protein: CASSLERTTRYGYTF. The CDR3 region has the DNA TGTGCCAGCAGCTTAGAACGTACTACTCGCTATGGCTACACCTTC.

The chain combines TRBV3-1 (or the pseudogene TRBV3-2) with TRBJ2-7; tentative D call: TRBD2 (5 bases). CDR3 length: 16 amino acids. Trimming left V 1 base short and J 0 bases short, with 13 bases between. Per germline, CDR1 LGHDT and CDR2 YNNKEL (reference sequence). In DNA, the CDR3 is TGTGCCAGCAGCCAAGTAAGCAAGCGGATCTCCTACGAGCAGTACTTC. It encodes CASSQVSKRISYEQYF.

The CDR3 nucleotides read TGTGCCAGCAGCCCTCAGGGGCTGCCCTATAATTCACCCCTCCACTTT. Its translation is CASSPQGLPYNSPLHF. V gene TRBV9 combines with J gene TRBJ1-6, with a possible D match to TRBD1 (6 bases). Germline CDR1 and CDR2: SGDLS and YYNGEE. The CDR3 runs to 16 residues. V lost 4 bases and J lost 2, with 13 bases in between. The full variable domain, rest sourced from reference TRBV9 and TRBJ1-6, is DSGVTQTPKHLITATGQRVTLRCSPRSGDLSVYWYQQSLDQGLQFLIQYYNGEERAKGNILERFSAQQFPDLHSELNLSSLELGDSALYFCASSPQGLPYNSPLHFGNGTRLTVT.